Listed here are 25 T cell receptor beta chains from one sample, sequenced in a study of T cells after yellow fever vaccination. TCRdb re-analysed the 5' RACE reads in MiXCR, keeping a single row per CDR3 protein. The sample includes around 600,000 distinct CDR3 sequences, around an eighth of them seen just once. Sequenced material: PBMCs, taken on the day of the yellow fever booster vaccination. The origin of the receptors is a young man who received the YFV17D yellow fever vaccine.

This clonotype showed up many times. CDR3 DNA sequence: TGTGCCAGCAGAAACATGAACGAGCAGTACTTC. This sequence encodes CASRNMNEQYF. The genes are TRBV6-5 and TRBJ2-7; D ambiguous. This CDR3 region has 11 residues. V was pared by 6 bases and J by 5 bases, with 8 bases between. Germline assignment: CDR1 MNHEY and CDR2 SVGAGI.

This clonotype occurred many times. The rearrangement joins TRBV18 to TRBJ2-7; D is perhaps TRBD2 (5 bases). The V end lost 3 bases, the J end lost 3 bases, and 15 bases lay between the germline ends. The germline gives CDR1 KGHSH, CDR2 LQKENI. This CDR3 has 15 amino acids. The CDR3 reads CASSPQGLLGYEQYF. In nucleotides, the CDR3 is TGTGCCAGCTCACCGCAAGGACTCCTCGGCTACGAGCAGTACTTC.

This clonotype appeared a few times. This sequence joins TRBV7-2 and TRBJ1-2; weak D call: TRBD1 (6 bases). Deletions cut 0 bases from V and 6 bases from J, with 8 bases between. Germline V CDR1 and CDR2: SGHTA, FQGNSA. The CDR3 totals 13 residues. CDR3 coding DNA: TGTGCCAGCAGCTTAGCAGGGGGGAATGGCTACACCTTC. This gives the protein CASSLAGGNGYTF.

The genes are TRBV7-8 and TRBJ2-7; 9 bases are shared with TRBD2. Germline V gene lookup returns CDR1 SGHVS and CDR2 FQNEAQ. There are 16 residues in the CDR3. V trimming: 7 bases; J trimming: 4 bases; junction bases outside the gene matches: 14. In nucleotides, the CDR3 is TGTGCCAGCAAGAAGGGCGGACTAGCGACACCTTACGAGCAGTACTTC. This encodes CASKKGGLATPYEQYF.

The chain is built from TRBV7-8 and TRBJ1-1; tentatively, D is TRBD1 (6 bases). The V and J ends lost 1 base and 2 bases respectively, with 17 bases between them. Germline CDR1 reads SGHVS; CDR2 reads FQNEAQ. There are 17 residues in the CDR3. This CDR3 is CASSLVWDKTLNTEAFF. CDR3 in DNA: TGTGCCAGCAGCTTAGTCTGGGACAAGACGCTCAACACTGAAGCTTTCTTT. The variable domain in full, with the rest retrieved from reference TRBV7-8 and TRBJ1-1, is GAGVSQSPRYKVAKRGQDVALRCDPISGHVSLFWYQQALGQGPEFLTYFQNEAQLDKSGLPSDRFFAERPEGSVSTLKIQRTQQEDSAVYLCASSLVWDKTLNTEAFFGQGTRLTVV.

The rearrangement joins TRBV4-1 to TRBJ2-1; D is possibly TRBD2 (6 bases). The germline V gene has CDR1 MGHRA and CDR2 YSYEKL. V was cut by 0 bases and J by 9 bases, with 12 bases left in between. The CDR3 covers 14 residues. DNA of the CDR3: TGCGCCAGCAGCCAAGATATATTAGCGGTTGAGCAGTTCTTC. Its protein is CASSQDILAVEQFF.

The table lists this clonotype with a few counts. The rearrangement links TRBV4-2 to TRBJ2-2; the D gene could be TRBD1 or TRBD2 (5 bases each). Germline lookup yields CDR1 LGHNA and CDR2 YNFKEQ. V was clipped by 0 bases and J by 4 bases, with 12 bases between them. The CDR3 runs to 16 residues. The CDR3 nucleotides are TGTGCCAGCAGCCAAGATGTAGGGACGAGCACCGGGGAGCTGTTTTTT. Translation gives CASSQDVGTSTGELFF.

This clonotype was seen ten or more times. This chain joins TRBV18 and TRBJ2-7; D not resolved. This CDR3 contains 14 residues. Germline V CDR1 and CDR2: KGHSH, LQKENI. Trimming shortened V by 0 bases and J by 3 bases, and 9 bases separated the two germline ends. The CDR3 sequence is CASSPPTEIYEQYF. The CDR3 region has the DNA TGTGCCAGCTCACCACCGACGGAGATCTACGAGCAGTACTTC.

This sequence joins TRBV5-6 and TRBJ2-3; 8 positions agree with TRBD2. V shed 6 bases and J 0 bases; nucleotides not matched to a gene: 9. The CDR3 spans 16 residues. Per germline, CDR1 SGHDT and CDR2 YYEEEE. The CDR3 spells CASNRAGAGSTDTQYF. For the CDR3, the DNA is TGTGCCAGCAATAGAGCGGGAGCGGGAAGCACAGATACGCAGTATTTT.

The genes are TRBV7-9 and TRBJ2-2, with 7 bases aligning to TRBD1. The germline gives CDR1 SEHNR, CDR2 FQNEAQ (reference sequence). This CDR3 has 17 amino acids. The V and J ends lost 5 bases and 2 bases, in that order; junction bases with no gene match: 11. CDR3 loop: CASSREKGTVNTGELFF. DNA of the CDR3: TGTGCCAGCAGCAGAGAAAAGGGGACAGTAAACACCGGGGAGCTGTTTTTT.

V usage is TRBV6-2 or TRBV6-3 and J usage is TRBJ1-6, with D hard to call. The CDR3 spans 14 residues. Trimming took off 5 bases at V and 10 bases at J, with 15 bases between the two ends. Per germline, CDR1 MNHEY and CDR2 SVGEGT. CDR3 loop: CASSLFTGSSPLHF. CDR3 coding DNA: TGTGCCAGCAGTCTTTTCACCGGATCCTCACCCCTCCACTTT.

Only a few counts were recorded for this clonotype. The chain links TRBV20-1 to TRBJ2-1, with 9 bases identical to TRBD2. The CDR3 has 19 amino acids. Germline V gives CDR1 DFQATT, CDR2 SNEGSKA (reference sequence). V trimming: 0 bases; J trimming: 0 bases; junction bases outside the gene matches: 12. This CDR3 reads CSARDRGGSGRISYNEQFF. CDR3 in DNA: TGCAGTGCTAGAGATAGGGGAGGGAGCGGGAGGATCTCCTACAATGAGCAGTTCTTC.

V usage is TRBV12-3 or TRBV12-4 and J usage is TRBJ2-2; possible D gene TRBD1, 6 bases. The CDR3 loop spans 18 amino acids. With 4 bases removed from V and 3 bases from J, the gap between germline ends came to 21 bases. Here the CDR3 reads CASSSLTGRGSYTGELFF. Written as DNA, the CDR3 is TGTGCCAGCAGTTCCCTGACAGGAAGGGGATCCTACACCGGGGAGCTGTTTTTT.

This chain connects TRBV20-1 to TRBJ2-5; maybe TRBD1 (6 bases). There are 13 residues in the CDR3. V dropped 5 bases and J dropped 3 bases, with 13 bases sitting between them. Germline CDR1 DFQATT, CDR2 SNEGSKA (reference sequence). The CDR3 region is CSAHQGWEETQYF. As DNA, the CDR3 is TGCAGTGCTCATCAGGGGTGGGAAGAGACCCAGTACTTC.

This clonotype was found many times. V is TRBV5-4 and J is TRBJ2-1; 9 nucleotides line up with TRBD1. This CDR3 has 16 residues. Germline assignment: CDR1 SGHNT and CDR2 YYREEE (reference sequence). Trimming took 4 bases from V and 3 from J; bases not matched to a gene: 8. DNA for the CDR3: TGTGCCAGCAGCGTCCCGGGACAGGGCAGCTACAATGAGCAGTTCTTC. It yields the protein CASSVPGQGSYNEQFF.

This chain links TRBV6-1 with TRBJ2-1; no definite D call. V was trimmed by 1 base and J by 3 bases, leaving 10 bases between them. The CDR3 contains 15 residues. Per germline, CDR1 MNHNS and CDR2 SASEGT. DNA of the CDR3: TGTGCCAGCAGTGAAGTCTACCCTAGCTACAATGAGCAGTTCTTC. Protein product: CASSEVYPSYNEQFF.

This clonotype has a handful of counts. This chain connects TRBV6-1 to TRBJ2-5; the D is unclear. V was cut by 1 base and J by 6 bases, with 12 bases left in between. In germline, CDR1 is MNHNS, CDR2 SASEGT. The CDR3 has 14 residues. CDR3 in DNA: TGTGCCAGCAGTGAAGAGGCAACCCGGAAGACCCAGTACTTC. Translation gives CASSEEATRKTQYF.

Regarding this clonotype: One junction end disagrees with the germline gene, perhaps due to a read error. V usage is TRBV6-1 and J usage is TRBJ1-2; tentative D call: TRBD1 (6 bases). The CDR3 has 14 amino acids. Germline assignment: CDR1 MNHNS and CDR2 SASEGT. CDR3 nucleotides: TGTGCCAGCAATGACAGGTCGGAAAACTATAGCTACACCTTC. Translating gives CASNDRSENYSYTF.

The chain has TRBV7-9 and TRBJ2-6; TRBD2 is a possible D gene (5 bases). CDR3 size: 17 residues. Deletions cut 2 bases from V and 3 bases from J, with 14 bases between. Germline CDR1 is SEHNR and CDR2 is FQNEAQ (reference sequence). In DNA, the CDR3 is TGTGCCAGCAGCTTATCCCTTCCGGGAAGTGGGGCCAACGTCCTGACTTTC. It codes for CASSLSLPGSGANVLTF.

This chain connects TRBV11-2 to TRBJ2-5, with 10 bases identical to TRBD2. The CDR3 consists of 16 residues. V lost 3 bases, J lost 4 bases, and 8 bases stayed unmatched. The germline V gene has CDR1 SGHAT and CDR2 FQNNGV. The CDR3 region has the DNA TGTGCCAGCAGCTTTACGGCTAGCGGGAGTCGAGAGACCCAGTACTTC. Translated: CASSFTASGSRETQYF.

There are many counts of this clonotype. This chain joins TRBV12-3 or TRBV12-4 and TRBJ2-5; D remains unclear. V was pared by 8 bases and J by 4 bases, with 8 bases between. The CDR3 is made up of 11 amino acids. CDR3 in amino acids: CASGWPETQYF. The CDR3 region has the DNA TGTGCCAGCGGGTGGCCAGAGACCCAGTACTTC.

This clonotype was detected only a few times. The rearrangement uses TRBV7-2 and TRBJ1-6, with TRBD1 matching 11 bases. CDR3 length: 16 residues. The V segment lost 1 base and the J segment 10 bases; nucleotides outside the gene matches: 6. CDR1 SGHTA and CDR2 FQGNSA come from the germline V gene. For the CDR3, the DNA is TGTGCCAGCAGCTTAGGGCTTGGGACAGGGGGATCACCCCTCCACTTT. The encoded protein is CASSLGLGTGGSPLHF.

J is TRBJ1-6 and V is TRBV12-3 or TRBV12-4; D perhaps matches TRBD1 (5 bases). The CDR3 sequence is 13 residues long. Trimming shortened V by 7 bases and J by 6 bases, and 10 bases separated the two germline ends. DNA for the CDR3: TGTGCCAGCAAGGGGCCGGGTAATTCACCCCTCCACTTT. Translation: CASKGPGNSPLHF.

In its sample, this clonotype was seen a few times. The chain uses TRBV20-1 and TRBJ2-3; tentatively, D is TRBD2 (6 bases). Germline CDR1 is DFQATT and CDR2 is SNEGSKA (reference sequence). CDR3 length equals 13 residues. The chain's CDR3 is CSIPGVATDTQYF. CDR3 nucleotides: TGCAGCATCCCGGGGGTAGCGACAGATACGCAGTATTTT.

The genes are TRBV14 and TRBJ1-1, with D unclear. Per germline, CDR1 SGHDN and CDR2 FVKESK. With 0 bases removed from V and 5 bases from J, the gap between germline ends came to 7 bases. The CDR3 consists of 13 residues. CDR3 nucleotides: TGTGCCAGCAGCCAAGAAGTAGTAACTGAAGCTTTCTTT. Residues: CASSQEVVTEAFF.